This T cell receptor (beta chain) was found in a study of T cell changes during pregnancy in multiple sclerosis. This CDR3 is 17 amino acids long. Germline-derived CDR1 and CDR2 are PRHDT and FYEKMQ (reference sequence). The V and J ends lost 3 bases and 1 base, in that order; junction bases with no gene match: 7. The repertoire was sequenced with immunoSEQ multiplex PCR; TCRdb's copy has only in-frame clones and lacks some. The table lists more than 55,000 clones, roughly 88% of them singletons. The rearrangement uses TRBV13 and TRBJ2-7, with 12 nucleotides matching TRBD2. The specimen comprised peripheral blood, sampled in the third trimester of pregnancy. The sequence was collected from a female donor in good health, enrolled as a control in a pregnancy study. This CDR3 is CASSFFGTSGLSYEQYF. DNA for the CDR3: TGTGCCAGCAGCTTCTTTGGGACTAGCGGGTTGTCCTACGAGCAGTACTTC.